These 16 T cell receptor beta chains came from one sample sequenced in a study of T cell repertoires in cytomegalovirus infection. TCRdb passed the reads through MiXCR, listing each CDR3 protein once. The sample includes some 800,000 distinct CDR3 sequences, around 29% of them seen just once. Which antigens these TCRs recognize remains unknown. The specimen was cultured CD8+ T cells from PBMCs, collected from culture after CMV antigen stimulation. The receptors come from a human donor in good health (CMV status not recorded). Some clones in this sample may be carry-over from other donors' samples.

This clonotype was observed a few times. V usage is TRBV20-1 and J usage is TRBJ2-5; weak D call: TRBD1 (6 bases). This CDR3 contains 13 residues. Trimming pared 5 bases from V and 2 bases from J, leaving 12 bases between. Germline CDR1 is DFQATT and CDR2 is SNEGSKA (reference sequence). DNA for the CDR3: TGCAGTGCTGAGGGGGAGTTTCAAGAGACCCAGTACTTC. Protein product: CSAEGEFQETQYF.

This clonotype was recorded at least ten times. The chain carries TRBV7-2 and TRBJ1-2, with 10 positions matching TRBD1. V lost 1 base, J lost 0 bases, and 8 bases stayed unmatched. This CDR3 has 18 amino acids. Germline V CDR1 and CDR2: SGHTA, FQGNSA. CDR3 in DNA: TGTGCCAGCAGCTTAGTCGGGACAGGGGCCGGCACTAACTATGGCTACACCTTC. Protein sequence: CASSLVGTGAGTNYGYTF.

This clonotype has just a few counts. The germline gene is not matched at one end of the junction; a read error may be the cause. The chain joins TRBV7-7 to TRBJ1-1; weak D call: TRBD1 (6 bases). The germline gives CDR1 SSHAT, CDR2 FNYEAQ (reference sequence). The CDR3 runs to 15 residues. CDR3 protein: CASSRIQGRNTEAFF. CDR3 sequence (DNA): TGTGCTAGCAGCCGGATTCAGGGGAGGAACACTGAAGCTTTCTTT. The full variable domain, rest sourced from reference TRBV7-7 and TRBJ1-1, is GAGVSQSPRYKVTKRGQDVTLRCDPISSHATLYWYQQALGQGPEFLTYFNYEAQPDKSGLPSDRFSAERPEGSISTLTIQRTEQRDSAMYRCASSRIQGRNTEAFFGQGTRLTVV.

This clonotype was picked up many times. The CDR3 DNA reads as TGTGCCAGCAGCTTGAGGAGTAGTTTGGCAGATACGCAGTATTTT. This sequence encodes CASSLRSSLADTQYF. The chain links TRBV11-2 to TRBJ2-3; no clear D. Germline V lookup: CDR1 SGHAT, CDR2 FQNNGV. CDR3 size: 15 residues. With 3 bases removed from V and 4 bases from J, the gap between germline ends came to 14 bases. Looking up the rest from reference TRBV11-2 and TRBJ2-3 gives the full variable domain: EAGVAQSPRYKIIEKRQSVAFWCNPISGHATLYWYQQILGQGPKLLIQFQNNGVVDDSQLPKDRFSAERLKGVDSTLKIQPAKLEDSAVYLCASSLRSSLADTQYFGPGTRLTVL.

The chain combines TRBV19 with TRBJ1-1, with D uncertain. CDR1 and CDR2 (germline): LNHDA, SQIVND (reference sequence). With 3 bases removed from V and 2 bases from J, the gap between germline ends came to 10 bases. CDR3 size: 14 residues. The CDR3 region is CASSIHGSNTEAFF. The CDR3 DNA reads TGTGCCAGTAGTATCCACGGCTCAAACACTGAAGCTTTCTTT.

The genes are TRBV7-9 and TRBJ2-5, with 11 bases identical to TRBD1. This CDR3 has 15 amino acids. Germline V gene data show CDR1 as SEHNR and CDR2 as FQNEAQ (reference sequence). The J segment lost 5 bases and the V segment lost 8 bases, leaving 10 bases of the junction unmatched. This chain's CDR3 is CASYNMDRGQETQYF. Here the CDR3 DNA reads TGTGCCAGCTACAACATGGACAGGGGGCAGGAGACCCAGTACTTC. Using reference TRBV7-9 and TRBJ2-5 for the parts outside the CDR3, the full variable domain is DTGVSQNPRHKITKRGQNVTFRCDPISEHNRLYWYRQTLGQGPEFLTYFQNEAQLEKSRLLSDRFSAERPKGSFSTLEIQRTEQGDSAMYLCASYNMDRGQETQYFGPGTRLLVL.

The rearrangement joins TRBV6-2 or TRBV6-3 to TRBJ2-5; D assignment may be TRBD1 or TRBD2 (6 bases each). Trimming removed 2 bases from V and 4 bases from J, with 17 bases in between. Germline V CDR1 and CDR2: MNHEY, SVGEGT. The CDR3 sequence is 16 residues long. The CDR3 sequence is CASSYRGASDGETQYF. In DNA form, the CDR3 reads TGTGCCAGCAGTTACAGGGGGGCTTCCGACGGAGAGACCCAGTACTTC.

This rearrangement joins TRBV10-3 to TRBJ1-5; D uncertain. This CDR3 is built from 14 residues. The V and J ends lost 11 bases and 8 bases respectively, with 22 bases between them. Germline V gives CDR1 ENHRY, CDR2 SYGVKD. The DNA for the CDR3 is TGTGCCCCGTCGTCGGGGAAGAGATTTGAGCCCCAGCATTTT. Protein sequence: CAPSSGKRFEPQHF.

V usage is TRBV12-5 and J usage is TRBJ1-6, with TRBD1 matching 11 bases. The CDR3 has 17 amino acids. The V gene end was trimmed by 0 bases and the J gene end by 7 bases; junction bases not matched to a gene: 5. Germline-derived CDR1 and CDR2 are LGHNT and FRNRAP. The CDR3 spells CASGLVLGQGGNSPLHF. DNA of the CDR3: TGTGCTAGTGGTTTGGTACTGGGACAGGGGGGCAATTCACCCCTCCACTTT.

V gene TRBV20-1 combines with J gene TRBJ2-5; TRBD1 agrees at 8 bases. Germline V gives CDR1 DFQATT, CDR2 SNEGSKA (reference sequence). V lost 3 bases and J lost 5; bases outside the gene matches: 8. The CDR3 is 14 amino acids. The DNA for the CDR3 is TGCAGTGCTAGGGACAGGGACACTTCGGAGACCCAGTACTTC. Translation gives CSARDRDTSETQYF.

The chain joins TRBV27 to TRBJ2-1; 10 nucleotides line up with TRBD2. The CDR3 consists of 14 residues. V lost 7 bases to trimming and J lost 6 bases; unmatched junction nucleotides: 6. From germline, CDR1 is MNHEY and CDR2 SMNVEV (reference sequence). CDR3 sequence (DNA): TGTGCCAGCACCTTTGAGCGGGGGGGCAATGAGCAGTTCTTC. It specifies CASTFERGGNEQFF.

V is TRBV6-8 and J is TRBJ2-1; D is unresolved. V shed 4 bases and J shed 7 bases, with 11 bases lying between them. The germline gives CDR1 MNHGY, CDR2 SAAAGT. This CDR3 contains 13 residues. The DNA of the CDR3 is TGTGCCAGCAGTTTCAGTGTGTTGAATGAGCAGTTCTTC. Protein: CASSFSVLNEQFF.

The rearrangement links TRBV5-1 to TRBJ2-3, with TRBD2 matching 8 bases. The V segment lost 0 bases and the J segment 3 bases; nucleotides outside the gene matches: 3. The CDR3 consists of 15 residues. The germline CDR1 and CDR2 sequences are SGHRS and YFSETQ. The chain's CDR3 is CASSLVRGGTDTQYF. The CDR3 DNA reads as TGCGCCAGCAGCTTGGTTCGGGGGGGGACAGATACGCAGTATTTT.

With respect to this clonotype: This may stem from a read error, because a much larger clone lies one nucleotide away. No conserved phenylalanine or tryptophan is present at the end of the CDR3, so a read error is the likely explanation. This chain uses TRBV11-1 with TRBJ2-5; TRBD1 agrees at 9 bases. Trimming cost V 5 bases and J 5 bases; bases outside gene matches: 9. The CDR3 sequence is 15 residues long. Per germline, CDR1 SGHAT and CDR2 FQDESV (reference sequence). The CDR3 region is CASSVNRGLIETQYS. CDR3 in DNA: TGTGCCAGCAGCGTCAACAGGGGGCTGATTGAGACCCAGTACTCC.

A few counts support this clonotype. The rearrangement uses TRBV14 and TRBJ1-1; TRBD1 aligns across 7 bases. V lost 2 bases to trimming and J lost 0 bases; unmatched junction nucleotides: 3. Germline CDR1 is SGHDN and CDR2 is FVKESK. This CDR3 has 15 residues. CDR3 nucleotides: TGTGCCAGCAGCCAAACAGGGGTCATGAACACTGAAGCTTTCTTT. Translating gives CASSQTGVMNTEAFF.

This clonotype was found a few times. The CDR3 nucleotides read TGCGCCAGCAGTGATCCGGGACAGGGTACAGATACGCAGTATTTT. It yields the protein CASSDPGQGTDTQYF. The V call is TRBV10-1, the J call TRBJ2-3; 9 positions match TRBD1. The CDR3 is 15 amino acids. Germline V lookup: CDR1 WNHNN, CDR2 SYGVQD (reference sequence). J lost 3 bases, V lost 3 bases, and 4 bases had no gene match.